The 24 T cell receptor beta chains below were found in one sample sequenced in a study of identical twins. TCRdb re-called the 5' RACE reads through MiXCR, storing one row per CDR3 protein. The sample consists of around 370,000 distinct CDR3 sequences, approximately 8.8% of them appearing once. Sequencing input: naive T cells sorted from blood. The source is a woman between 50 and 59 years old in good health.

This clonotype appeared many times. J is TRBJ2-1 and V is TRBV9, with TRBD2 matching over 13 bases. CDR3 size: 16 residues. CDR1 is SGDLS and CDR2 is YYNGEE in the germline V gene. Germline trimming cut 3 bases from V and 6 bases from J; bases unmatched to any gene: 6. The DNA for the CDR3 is TGTGCCAGCAGCGCCCGGACTAGCGGGAGTAGCAATGAGCAGTTCTTC. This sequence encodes CASSARTSGSSNEQFF.

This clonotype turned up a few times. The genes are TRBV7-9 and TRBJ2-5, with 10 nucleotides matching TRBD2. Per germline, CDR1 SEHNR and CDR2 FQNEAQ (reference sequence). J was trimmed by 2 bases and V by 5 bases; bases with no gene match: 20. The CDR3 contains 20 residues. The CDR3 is CASSQGRSGRAVSQQETQYF. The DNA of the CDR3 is TGTGCCAGCAGCCAGGGAAGGAGCGGGAGGGCCGTTTCGCAACAAGAGACCCAGTACTTC.

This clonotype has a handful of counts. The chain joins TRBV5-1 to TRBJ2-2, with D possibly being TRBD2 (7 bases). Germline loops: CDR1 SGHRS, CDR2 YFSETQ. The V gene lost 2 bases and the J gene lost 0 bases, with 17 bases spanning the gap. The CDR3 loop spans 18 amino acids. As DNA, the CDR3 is TGCGCCAGCAGCTTACAGGGAGGGTTCCGCGCGAACACCGGGGAGCTGTTTTTT. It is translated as CASSLQGGFRANTGELFF.

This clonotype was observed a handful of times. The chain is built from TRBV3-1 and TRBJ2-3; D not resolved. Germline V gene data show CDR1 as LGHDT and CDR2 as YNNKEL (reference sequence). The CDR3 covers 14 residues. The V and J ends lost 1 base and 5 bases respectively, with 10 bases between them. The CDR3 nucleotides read TGTGCCAGCAGCCAAGGTGGACGCGGAGATACGCAGTATTTT. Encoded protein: CASSQGGRGDTQYF.

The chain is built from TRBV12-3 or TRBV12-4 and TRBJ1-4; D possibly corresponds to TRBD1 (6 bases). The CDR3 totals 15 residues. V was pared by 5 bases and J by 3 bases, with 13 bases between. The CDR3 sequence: CASSPGQRSNEKLFF. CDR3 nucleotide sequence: TGTGCCAGCAGTCCCGGACAGCGCTCTAATGAAAAACTGTTTTTT.

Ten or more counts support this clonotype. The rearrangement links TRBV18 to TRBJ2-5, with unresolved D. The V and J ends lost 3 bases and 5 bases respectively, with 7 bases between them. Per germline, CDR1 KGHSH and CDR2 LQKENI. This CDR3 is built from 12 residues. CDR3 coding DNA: TGTGCCAGCTCACCTACGCGGGAGACCCAGTACTTC. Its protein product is CASSPTRETQYF.

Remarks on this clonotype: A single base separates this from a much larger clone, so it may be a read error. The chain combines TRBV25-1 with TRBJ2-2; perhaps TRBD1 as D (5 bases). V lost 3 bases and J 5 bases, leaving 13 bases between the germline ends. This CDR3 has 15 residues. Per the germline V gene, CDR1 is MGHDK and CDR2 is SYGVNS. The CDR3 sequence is CASSDSFRQTGELFF. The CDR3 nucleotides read TGTGCCAGCAGTGACTCCTTTCGACAGACCGGGGAGCTGTTTTTT.

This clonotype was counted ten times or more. The CDR3 DNA sequence: TGTGCCAGCAGTTACAGGCGTTCTAGCTCCTACAATGAGCAGTTCTTC. Its protein is CASSYRRSSSYNEQFF. The V call is TRBV6-5, the J call TRBJ2-1, with D hard to call. From germline, CDR1 is MNHEY and CDR2 SVGAGI. V lost 2 bases, J lost 0 bases, and 11 bases lay in between. The CDR3 sequence is 16 residues long.

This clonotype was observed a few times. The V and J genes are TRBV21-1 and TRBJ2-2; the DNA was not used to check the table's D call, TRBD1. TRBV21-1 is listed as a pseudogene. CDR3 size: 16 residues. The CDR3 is CASSNSGDRFTGELFF. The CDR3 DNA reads TGTGCCAGCAGCAACTCAGGGGATAGATTCACCGGGGAGCTGTTTTTT.

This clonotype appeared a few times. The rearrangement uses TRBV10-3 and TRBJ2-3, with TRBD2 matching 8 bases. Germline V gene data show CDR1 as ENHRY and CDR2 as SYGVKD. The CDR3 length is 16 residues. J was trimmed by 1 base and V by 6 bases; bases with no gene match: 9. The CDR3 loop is CAIRGLSGTGTDTQYF. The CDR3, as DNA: TGTGCCATCAGGGGCCTTAGCGGGACCGGCACAGATACGCAGTATTTT.

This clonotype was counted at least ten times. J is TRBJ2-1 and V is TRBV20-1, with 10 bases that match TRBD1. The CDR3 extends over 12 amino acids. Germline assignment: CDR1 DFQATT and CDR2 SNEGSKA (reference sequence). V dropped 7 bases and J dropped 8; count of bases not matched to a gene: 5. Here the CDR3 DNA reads TGCAGTGGGTCGGGACAGGGGCATGAGCAGTTCTTC. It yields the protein CSGSGQGHEQFF.

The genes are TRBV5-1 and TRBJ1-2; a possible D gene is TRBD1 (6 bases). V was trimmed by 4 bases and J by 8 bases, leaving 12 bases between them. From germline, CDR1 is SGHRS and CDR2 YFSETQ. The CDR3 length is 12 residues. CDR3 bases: TGCGCCAGCAGCCCTACAGGGAGCGGCTACACCTTC. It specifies CASSPTGSGYTF.

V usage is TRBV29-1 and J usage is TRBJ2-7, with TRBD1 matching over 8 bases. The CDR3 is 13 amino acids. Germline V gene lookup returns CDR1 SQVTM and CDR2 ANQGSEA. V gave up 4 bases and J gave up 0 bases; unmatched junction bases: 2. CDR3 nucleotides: TGCAGCGTTGGCAGGGGGCTCTCCTACGAGCAGTACTTC. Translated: CSVGRGLSYEQYF.

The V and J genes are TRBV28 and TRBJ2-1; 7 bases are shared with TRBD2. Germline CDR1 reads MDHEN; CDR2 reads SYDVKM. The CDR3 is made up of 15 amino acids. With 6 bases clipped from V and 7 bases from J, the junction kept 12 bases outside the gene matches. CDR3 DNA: TGTGCCAGCAGCCCTTTGGCGGGAGTTGTAAATGAGCAGTTCTTC. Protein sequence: CASSPLAGVVNEQFF.

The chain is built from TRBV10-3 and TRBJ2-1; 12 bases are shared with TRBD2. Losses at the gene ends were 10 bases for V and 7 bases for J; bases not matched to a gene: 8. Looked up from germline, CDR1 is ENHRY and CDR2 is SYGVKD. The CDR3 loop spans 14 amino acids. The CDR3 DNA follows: TGTGCCACAGGGGGGACTAGCGGGTATAATGAGCAGTTCTTC. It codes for CATGGTSGYNEQFF.

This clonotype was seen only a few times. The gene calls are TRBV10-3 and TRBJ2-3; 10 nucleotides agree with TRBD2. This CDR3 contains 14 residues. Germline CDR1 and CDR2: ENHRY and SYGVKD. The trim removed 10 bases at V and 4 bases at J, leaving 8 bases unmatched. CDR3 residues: CATVSGRASDTQYF. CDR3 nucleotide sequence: TGTGCCACCGTAAGCGGGAGGGCCTCAGATACGCAGTATTTT.

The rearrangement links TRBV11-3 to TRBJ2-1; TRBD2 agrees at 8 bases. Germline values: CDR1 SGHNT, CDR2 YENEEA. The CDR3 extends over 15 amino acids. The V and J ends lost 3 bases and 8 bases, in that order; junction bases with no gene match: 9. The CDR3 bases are TGTGCCAGCAGCTTCTCCGGGAGGGGTGCGGATGAGCAGTTCTTC. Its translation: CASSFSGRGADEQFF.

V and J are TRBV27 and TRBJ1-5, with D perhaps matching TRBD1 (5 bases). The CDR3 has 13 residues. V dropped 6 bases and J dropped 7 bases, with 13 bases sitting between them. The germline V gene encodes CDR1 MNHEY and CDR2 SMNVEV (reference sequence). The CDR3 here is CASSLWEGQPQHF. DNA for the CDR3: TGTGCCAGCAGCCTCTGGGAGGGGCAGCCCCAGCATTTT.

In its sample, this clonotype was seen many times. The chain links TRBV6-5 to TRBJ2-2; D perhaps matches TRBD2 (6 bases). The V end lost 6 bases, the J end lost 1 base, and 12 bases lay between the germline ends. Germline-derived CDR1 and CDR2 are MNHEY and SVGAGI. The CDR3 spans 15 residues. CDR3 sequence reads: CASRGVGGNTGELFF. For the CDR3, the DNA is TGTGCCAGCAGAGGCGTGGGAGGGAACACCGGGGAGCTGTTTTTT.

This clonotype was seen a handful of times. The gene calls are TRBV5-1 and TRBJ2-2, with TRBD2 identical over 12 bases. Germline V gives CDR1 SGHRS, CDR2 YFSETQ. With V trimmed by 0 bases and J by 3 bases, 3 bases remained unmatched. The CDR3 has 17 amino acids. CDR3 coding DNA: TGCGCCAGCAGCTTGGCTGGGACTAGCGGGTACACCGGGGAGCTGTTTTTT. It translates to CASSLAGTSGYTGELFF.

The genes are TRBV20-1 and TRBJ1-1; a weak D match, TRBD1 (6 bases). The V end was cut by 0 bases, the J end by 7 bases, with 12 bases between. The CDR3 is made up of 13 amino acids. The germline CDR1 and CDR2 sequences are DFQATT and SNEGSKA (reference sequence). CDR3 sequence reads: CSARDWGGYEAFF. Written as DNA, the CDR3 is TGCAGTGCTAGAGATTGGGGGGGCTATGAAGCTTTCTTT.

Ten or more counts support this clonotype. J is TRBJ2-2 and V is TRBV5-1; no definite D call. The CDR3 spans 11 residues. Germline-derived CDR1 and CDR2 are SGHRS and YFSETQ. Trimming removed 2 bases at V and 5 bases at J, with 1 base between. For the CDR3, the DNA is TGCGCCAGCAGCTTTACCGGGGAGCTGTTTTTT. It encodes CASSFTGELFF.

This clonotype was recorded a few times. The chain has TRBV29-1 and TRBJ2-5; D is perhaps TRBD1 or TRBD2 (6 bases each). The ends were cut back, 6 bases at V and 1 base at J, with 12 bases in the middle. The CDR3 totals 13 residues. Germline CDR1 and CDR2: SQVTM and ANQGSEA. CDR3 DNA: TGCAGCGTGGGGGCGGGAACCCAAGAGACCCAGTACTTC. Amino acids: CSVGAGTQETQYF.

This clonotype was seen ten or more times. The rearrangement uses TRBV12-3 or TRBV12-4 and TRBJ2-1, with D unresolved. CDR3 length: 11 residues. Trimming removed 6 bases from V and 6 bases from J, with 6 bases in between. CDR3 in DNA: TGTGCCAGCAGCCATCGCAATGAGCAGTTCTTC. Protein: CASSHRNEQFF.